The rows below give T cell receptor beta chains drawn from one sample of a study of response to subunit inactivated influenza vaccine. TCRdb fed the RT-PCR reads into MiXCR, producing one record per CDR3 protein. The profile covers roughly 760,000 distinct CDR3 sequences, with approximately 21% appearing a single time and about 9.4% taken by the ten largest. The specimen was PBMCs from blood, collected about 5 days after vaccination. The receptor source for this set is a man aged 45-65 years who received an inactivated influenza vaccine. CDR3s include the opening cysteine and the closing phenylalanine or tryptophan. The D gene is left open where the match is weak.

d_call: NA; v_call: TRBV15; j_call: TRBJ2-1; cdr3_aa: CATSRDRWRPDNEQFF
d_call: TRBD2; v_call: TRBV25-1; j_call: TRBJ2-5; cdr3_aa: CASRGTSGRAGETQYF
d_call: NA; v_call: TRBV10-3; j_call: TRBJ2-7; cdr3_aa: CAISRSRDTYEQYF
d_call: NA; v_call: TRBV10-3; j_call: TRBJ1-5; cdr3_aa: CAISDRGVHQPQHF
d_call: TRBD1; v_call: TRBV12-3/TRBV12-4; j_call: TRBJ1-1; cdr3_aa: CASSPWTGRNTEAFF
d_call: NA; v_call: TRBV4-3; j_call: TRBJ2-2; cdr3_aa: CASSQEGTGIGELFF
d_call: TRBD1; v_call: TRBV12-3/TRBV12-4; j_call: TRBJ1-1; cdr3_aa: CASKMGTAEAFF
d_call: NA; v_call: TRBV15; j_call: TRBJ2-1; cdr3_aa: CATSNHMVASREQFF
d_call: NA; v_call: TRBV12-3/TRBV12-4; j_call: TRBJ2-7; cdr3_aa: CASSRGSTDEQYF
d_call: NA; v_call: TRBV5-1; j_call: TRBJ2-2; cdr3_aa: CATRGTGTGELFF
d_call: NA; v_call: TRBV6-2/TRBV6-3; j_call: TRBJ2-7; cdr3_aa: CASERDKVSEQYF
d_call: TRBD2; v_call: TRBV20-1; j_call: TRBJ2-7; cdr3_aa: CSANRRAGGVYEQYF
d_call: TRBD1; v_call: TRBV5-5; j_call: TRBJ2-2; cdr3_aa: CASSWGQGVNTGELFF
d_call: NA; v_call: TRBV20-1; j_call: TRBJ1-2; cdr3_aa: CSARILQGNYGYTF
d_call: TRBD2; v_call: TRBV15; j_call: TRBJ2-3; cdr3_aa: CATKGTSGGASTSTDTQYF
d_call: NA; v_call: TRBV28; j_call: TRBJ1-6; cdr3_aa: CASSLVGERPLHF
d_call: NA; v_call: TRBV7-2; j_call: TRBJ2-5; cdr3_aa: CASMVSGAETQYF
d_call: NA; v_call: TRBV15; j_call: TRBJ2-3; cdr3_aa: CATSRPTDTQYF
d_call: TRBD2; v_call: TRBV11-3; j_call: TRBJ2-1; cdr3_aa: CASSGRGNYNEQFF
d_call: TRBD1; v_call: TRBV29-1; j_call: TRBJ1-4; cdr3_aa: CSVGTGGGSNEKLFF
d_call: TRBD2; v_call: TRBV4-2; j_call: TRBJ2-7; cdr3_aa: CASSQQLAGEGEQYF
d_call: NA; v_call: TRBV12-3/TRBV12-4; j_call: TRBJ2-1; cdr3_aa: CASSWPRAGSYNEQFF
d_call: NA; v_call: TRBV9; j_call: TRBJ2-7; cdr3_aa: CASSVDYRLHEQYF
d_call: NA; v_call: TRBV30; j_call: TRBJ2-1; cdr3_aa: CAWTGKSSYNEQFF
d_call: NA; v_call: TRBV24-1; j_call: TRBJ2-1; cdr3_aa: CATSDTWGGRSSYNEQFF
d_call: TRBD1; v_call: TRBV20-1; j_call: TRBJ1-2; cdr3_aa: CSAPYRGSGYTF
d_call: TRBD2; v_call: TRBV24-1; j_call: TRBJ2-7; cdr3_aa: CATSDGGLANYEQYF
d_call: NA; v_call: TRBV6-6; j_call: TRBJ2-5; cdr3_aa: CASTSGSETQYF
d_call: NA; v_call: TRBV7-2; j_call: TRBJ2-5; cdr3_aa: CASSSGPSGQETQYF
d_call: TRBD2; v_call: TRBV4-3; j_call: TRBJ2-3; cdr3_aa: CASSQSWEGLTDTQYF
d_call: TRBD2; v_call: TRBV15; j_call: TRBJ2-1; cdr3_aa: CATGGTSGRARQFF
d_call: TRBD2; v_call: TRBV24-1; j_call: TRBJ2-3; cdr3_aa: CATSWAGEGGDTQYF
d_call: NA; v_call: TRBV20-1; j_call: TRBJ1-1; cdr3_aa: CSARDNKAFF
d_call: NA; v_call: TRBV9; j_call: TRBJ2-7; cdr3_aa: CASSVGGSVASYEQYF
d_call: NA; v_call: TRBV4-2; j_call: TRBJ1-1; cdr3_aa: CASSQDTWPNRNTEAFF
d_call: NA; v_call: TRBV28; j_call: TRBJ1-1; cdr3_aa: CASSFGLSGGTEAFF
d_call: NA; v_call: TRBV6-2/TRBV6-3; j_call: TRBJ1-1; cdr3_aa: CASSRQKGTEAFF
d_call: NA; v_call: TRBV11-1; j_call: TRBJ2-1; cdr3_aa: CASSGNVVGSSAYNEQFF
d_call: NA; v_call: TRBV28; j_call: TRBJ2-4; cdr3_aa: CASNTRVLQAKNIQYF
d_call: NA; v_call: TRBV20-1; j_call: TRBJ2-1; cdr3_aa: CSAPRPTHNEQFF
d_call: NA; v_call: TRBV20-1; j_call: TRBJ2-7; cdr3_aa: CSAGRRTASYDEQYF
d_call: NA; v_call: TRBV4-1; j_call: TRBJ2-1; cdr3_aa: CASGSTVSSYNEQFF
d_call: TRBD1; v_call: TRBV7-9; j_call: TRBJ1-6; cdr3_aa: CASSSAGTGAHSPLHF
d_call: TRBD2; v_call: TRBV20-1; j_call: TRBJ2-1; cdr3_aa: CSASDLASGRLNEQFF
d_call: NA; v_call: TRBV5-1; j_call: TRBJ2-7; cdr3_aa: CASSLELRQVGYEQYF
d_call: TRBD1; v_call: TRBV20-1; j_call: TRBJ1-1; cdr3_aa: CSASSGQGQSEAFF